A single sample gave rise to the 31 T cell receptor beta chains below, sequenced in a study of technical replicates of blood from a handful of donors. This table comes from immunoSEQ multiplex PCR, and its TCRdb copy is limited to in-frame clones, with some not included. The data show some 15,000 clones, with about 82% seen just once and approximately 10% held by the top ten. The sample was PBMCs. Source of these receptors: a human donor in good health.

This clone was picked up a small number of times. The V call is TRBV7-6, the J call TRBJ2-2; D call uncertain. Trimming took 1 base from V and 5 from J, leaving 8 bases between them. From germline, CDR1 is SGHVS and CDR2 FNYEAQ. The CDR3 loop spans 14 amino acids. The CDR3 bases are TGTGCCAGCAGCTTAGGCACTACAACCGGGGAGCTGTTTTTT. Translated, it gives CASSLGTTTGELFF.

The J gene is TRBJ2-1, the V gene TRBV15; 12 bases are a match to TRBD2. Germline V gives CDR1 LNHNV, CDR2 YYDKDF (reference sequence). The V and J ends lost 1 base and 9 bases, in that order; junction bases with no gene match: 4. The CDR3 contains 15 residues. The CDR3 DNA reads as TGTGCCACCAGCAGAGGACTAGCGGGAGACGGTGAGCAGTTCTTC. The encoded protein is CATSRGLAGDGEQFF.

The genes are TRBV6-1 and TRBJ1-2, with a tentative D call TRBD1 (5 bases). Germline V gene data show CDR1 as MNHNS and CDR2 as SASEGT. This CDR3 has 13 amino acids. Trimming pared 6 bases from V and 7 bases from J, leaving 15 bases between. The CDR3 DNA sequence: TGTGCCAGCAGCCTTGGGGCAGCTGCTGGCTACACCTTC. Its translation: CASSLGAAAGYTF.

The rearrangement joins TRBV7-2 to TRBJ2-2, with TRBD2 identical over 8 bases. CDR1 is SGHTA, CDR2 FQGNSA, per germline. V was clipped by 4 bases and J by 1 base; unmatched bases: 11. The CDR3 has 18 amino acids. This chain's CDR3 is CASSSRASGPGNTGELFF. The CDR3 region has the DNA TGTGCCAGCAGCTCCCGGGCTAGCGGGCCAGGGAACACCGGGGAGCTGTTTTTT.

The J gene is TRBJ2-7, the V gene TRBV27, with 7 bases identical to TRBD2. V trimming: 5 bases; J trimming: 4 bases; junction bases outside the gene matches: 5. The germline gives CDR1 MNHEY, CDR2 SMNVEV (reference sequence). This CDR3 is 13 amino acids long. In nucleotides, the CDR3 is TGTGCCAGCAGTCTGACTAGCCGATACGAGCAGTACTTC. Translating gives CASSLTSRYEQYF.

The chain employs TRBV5-1 and TRBJ2-5, with 7 bases lining up with TRBD1. Unmatched junction bases numbered 5, after V lost 5 bases and J lost 1 base. This CDR3 has 14 residues. Per the germline V gene, CDR1 is SGHRS and CDR2 is YFSETQ. CDR3 protein: CASRPTGPQETQYF. The CDR3 nucleotides are TGCGCCAGCAGGCCGACAGGGCCCCAAGAGACCCAGTACTTC.

A single count supports this clone. The chain combines TRBV4-1 with TRBJ2-1; TRBD2 is a possible D gene (5 bases). Germline CDR1 reads MGHRA; CDR2 reads YSYEKL. Trimming stripped 1 base from V and 6 bases from J, with 22 bases between. CDR3 length: 18 residues. The CDR3 nucleotides are TGCGCCAGCAGCCAAGGACCCCTGAGTCGGGGAAGGGTCAATGAGCAGTTCTTC. It is translated as CASSQGPLSRGRVNEQFF.

The chain has TRBV18 and TRBJ2-6; possible D gene TRBD1, 6 bases. With 4 bases removed from V and 0 bases from J, the gap between germline ends came to 16 bases. The germline gives CDR1 KGHSH, CDR2 LQKENI. The CDR3 is 18 residues long. The CDR3 DNA is TGTGCCAGCTCACTGCGGACAGCGGAATACTCTGGGGCCAACGTCCTGACTTTC. Amino acid sequence: CASSLRTAEYSGANVLTF.

This clone was observed a few times. The chain recombines TRBV29-1 with TRBJ1-1; D is unclear. Germline V gives CDR1 SQVTM, CDR2 ANQGSEA. This CDR3 has 13 amino acids. The V gene lost 2 bases and the J gene lost 1 base, with 8 bases spanning the gap. The CDR3 is CSVETFRNTEAFF. The DNA for the CDR3 is TGCAGCGTTGAAACTTTCCGGAACACTGAAGCTTTCTTT.

The chain uses TRBV2 and TRBJ2-1; tentatively, D is TRBD1 (5 bases). From germline, CDR1 is SNHLY and CDR2 FYNNEI. V was cut by 6 bases and J by 4 bases, with 10 bases left in between. The CDR3 is made up of 13 amino acids. The CDR3 coding sequence is TGTGCCAGCAGCGAGGACAATTACAATGAGCAGTTCTTC. Translation gives CASSEDNYNEQFF.

The chain employs TRBV10-1 and TRBJ2-3; 12 bases fit TRBD2. V lost 1 base to trimming and J lost 4 bases; unmatched junction nucleotides: 6. The CDR3 consists of 17 residues. The germline V gene encodes CDR1 WNHNN and CDR2 SYGVQD (reference sequence). The CDR3 loop is CASSELVTSGSPDTQYF. For the CDR3, the DNA is TGCGCCAGCAGTGAGTTGGTGACTAGCGGGAGCCCAGATACGCAGTATTTT.

The chain employs TRBV9 and TRBJ2-7; D is possibly TRBD1 (5 bases). V lost 0 bases and J 5 bases, leaving 18 bases between the germline ends. This CDR3 is 16 amino acids long. From germline, CDR1 is SGDLS and CDR2 YYNGEE. CDR3 coding DNA: TGTGCCAGCAGCGTAGCAGGACAAATGGATGTCCACGAGCAGTACTTC. Its translation: CASSVAGQMDVHEQYF.

This chain joins TRBV5-1 and TRBJ1-3, with D unclear. The germline CDR1 and CDR2 sequences are SGHRS and YFSETQ. The CDR3 is 16 residues long. V was pared by 3 bases and J by 1 base, with 14 bases between. CDR3 in DNA: TGCGCCAGCAGCTGGGCCCCTGCCAGTTCTGGAAACACCATATATTTT. Amino acids: CASSWAPASSGNTIYF.

The V gene is TRBV4-1, the J gene TRBJ1-2; TRBD1 agrees at 8 bases. Germline V CDR1 and CDR2: MGHRA, YSYEKL. The CDR3 is 16 amino acids. The V segment lost 0 bases and the J segment 5 bases; nucleotides outside the gene matches: 8. CDR3 nucleotides: TGCGCCAGCAGCCAAGATCTCCGGACAGGGATTTATGGCTACACCTTC. The encoded protein is CASSQDLRTGIYGYTF.

V and J are TRBV5-6 and TRBJ2-2; 8 bases line up with TRBD1. V lost 0 bases, J lost 6 bases, and 4 bases stayed unmatched. Germline CDR1 is SGHDT and CDR2 is YYEEEE. The CDR3 has 15 amino acids. The CDR3 region is CASSLGTGPAGELFF. In nucleotides, the CDR3 is TGTGCCAGCAGCTTGGGGACAGGGCCGGCCGGGGAGCTGTTTTTT.

This clone was seen a handful of times. The chain couples TRBV6-6 to TRBJ1-1; maybe TRBD1 (6 bases). The germline CDR1 and CDR2 sequences are MNHNY and SVGAGI (reference sequence). With 6 bases removed from V and 0 bases from J, the gap between germline ends came to 8 bases. CDR3 length: 13 residues. CDR3 sequence reads: CASRDRMNTEAFF. The CDR3 DNA follows: TGTGCCAGCAGGGACAGAATGAACACTGAAGCTTTCTTT.

The chain joins TRBV7-9 to TRBJ2-1; 13 nucleotides line up with TRBD2. CDR1 is SEHNR, CDR2 FQNEAQ, per germline (reference sequence). V lost 5 bases and J lost 8; bases outside the gene matches: 6. The CDR3 is 15 amino acids. CDR3 sequence (DNA): TGTGCCAGCAGCCCCGGACTAGCGGGAGTGGATGAGCAGTTCTTC. This gives the protein CASSPGLAGVDEQFF.

This clone was seen only a few times. The gene calls are TRBV25-1 and TRBJ2-3; D is undetermined. This CDR3 has 17 amino acids. Between the trimmed V and J ends, which lost 2 bases and 6 bases, there was a span of 21 bases. Per germline, CDR1 MGHDK and CDR2 SYGVNS. The CDR3 region is CASSEKTPTGVPDTQYF. The DNA of the CDR3 is TGTGCCAGCAGTGAAAAAACCCCCACCGGAGTACCGGATACGCAGTATTTT. Looking up the rest from reference TRBV25-1 and TRBJ2-3 gives the full variable domain: EADIYQTPRYLVIGTGKKITLECSQTMGHDKMYWYQQDPGMELHLIHYSYGVNSTEKGDLSSESTVSRIRTEHFPLTLESARPSHTSQYLCASSEKTPTGVPDTQYFGPGTRLTVL.

This chain joins TRBV27 and TRBJ2-1; 7 bases match TRBD2. Trimming at V came to 5 bases and at J to 15 bases, leaving 19 bases not matched to a gene. Germline V gene sequence: CDR1 MNHEY, CDR2 SMNVEV (reference sequence). This CDR3 contains 15 residues. CDR3 protein: CASSPGAGAPHSRFF. Here the CDR3 DNA reads TGTGCCAGCAGTCCCGGGGCGGGAGCACCCCATTCACGGTTCTTC.

The chain employs TRBV6-5 and TRBJ2-1; TRBD1 aligns across 7 bases. Germline CDR1 MNHEY, CDR2 SVGAGI. V shed 5 bases, J shed 4 bases, and the junction held 5 bases outside the gene matches. The CDR3 runs 14 residues. Here the CDR3 DNA reads TGTGCCAGCAGTCCGGACAGGTATTACAATGAGCAGTTCTTC. Protein product: CASSPDRYYNEQFF.

CDR3 nucleotides: TGTGCCAGTAGTATAGGAACGACAGACTTGAACACTGAAGCTTTCTTT. This gives the protein CASSIGTTDLNTEAFF. V and J are TRBV19 and TRBJ1-1, with TRBD1 as a possible D gene (5 bases). Trimming cost V 1 base and J 0 bases, with 12 bases left between them. The CDR3 spans 16 residues. The V gene's germline CDR1 is LNHDA and CDR2 SQIVND (reference sequence). The variable domain in full, with the rest retrieved from reference TRBV19 and TRBJ1-1, is DGGITQSPKYLFRKEGQNVTLSCEQNLNHDAMYWYRQDPGQGLRLIYYSQIVNDFQKGDIAEGYSVSREKKESFPLTVTSAQKNPTAFYLCASSIGTTDLNTEAFFGQGTRLTVV.

In this sample, this clone turned up a few times. The chain carries TRBV6-5 and TRBJ2-7; D unresolved. V was cut by 5 bases and J by 0 bases, with 5 bases left in between. The germline gives CDR1 MNHEY, CDR2 SVGAGI. There are 12 residues in the CDR3. The DNA for the CDR3 is TGTGCCAGCAGTAACACCTCCTACGAGCAGTACTTC. Residues: CASSNTSYEQYF.

The chain couples TRBV27 to TRBJ2-1; TRBD2 is a possible D gene (7 bases). The length of the CDR3 is 15 residues. In germline, CDR1 is MNHEY, CDR2 SMNVEV (reference sequence). V lost 7 bases to trimming and J lost 6 bases, with 19 bases between them. CDR3 sequence (DNA): TGTGCCAGCACCCCTCTAACAGGGAGGGGCAATGAGCAGTTCTTC. Amino acid sequence: CASTPLTGRGNEQFF.

The rearrangement links TRBV6-1 to TRBJ2-5; the D gene is possibly TRBD1 (7 bases). Germline V gives CDR1 MNHNS, CDR2 SASEGT. The CDR3 length is 16 residues. V was trimmed by 3 bases and J by 2 bases, leaving 16 bases between them. The CDR3 region has the DNA TGTGCCAGCAGTGAGCAGACAGGGAGCGGGCAAGAGACCCAGTACTTC. It yields the protein CASSEQTGSGQETQYF.

The rearrangement uses TRBV29-1 and TRBJ2-3; D possibly corresponds to TRBD2 (7 bases). V lost 4 bases and J 5 bases, leaving 13 bases between the germline ends. This CDR3 region has 13 residues. Germline CDR1 SQVTM, CDR2 ANQGSEA. The DNA of the CDR3 is TGCAGCGTTGTGGGGGGGCGTGAAGATACGCAGTATTTT. Translation gives CSVVGGREDTQYF.

V usage is TRBV2 and J usage is TRBJ2-2; 11 bases align to TRBD2. The CDR3 has 17 amino acids. With 2 bases clipped from V and 3 bases from J, the junction kept 5 bases outside the gene matches. Per germline, CDR1 SNHLY and CDR2 FYNNEI. CDR3 sequence reads: CASSELGTSGYTGELFF. The CDR3 bases are TGTGCCAGCAGTGAACTGGGGACTAGCGGCTACACCGGGGAGCTGTTTTTT.

The chain couples TRBV4-2 to TRBJ2-7; 7 bases map to TRBD1. The CDR3 consists of 15 residues. Germline trimming cut 3 bases from V and 3 bases from J; bases unmatched to any gene: 8. Germline loops: CDR1 LGHNA, CDR2 YNFKEQ. The chain's CDR3 is CASSHSSDRDYEQYF. For the CDR3, the DNA is TGTGCCAGCAGCCACTCGTCCGACAGGGACTACGAGCAGTACTTC.

The chain links TRBV10-2 to TRBJ1-1; no clear D gene. V was clipped by 3 bases and J by 5 bases, with 16 bases between them. The CDR3 runs to 15 residues. Germline V gives CDR1 WSHSY, CDR2 SAAADI. CDR3 nucleotides: TGCGCCAGCAGTGAATACCCCGACTCGGGGACTGAAGCTTTCTTT. Its translation: CASSEYPDSGTEAFF.

The V and J genes are TRBV11-1 and TRBJ2-1; 12 bases match TRBD2. CDR1 is SGHAT and CDR2 is FQDESV in the germline V gene (reference sequence). This CDR3 is 16 amino acids long. V shed 5 bases and J 6 bases; nucleotides not matched to a gene: 8. CDR3: CASSPRLAGVPNEQFF. The CDR3 nucleotides are TGTGCCAGCAGCCCCAGACTAGCGGGAGTTCCCAATGAGCAGTTCTTC.

The CDR3 DNA follows: TGTGCCAGCAGTGGGGGAGGGGCCGCAGTGCTTGGGACTGGACAGCCCCAGCATTTT. Amino acid sequence: CASSGGGAAVLGTGQPQHF. The chain carries TRBV6-1 and TRBJ1-5, with a possible D match to TRBD1 (5 bases). The CDR3 runs 19 residues. V lost 4 bases to trimming and J lost 7 bases, with 29 bases between them. Germline CDR1 is MNHNS and CDR2 is SASEGT.

The CDR3 nucleotides are TGCGCCAGCAGCTTAGGGACAGGGGTAGATGGCTACACCTTC. This gives the protein CASSLGTGVDGYTF. V usage is TRBV5-1 and J usage is TRBJ1-2; TRBD1 agrees at 10 bases. CDR3 size: 14 residues. Germline V gives CDR1 SGHRS, CDR2 YFSETQ. The junction had 4 bases not matched to a gene; V was cut back by 2 bases and J by 6 bases.